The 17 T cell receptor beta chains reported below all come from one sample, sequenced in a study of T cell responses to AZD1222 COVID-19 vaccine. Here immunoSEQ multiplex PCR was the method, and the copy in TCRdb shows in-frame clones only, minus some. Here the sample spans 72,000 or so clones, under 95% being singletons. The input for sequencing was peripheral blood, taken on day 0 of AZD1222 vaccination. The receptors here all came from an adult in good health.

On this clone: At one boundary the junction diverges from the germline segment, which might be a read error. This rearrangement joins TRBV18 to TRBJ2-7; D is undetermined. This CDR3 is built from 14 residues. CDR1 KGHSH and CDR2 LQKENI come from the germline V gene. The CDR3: CASSLGLSSSEQYF. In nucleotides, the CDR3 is TGTGCCAGCTCCCTCGGGCTTTCCTCCTCCGAGCAGTACTTC. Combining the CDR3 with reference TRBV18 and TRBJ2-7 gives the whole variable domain NAGVMQNPRHLVRRRGQEARLRCSPMKGHSHVYWYRQLPEEGLKFMVYLQKENIIDESGMPKERFSAEFPKEGPSILRIQQVVRGDSAAYFCASSLGLSSSEQYFGPGTRLTVT.

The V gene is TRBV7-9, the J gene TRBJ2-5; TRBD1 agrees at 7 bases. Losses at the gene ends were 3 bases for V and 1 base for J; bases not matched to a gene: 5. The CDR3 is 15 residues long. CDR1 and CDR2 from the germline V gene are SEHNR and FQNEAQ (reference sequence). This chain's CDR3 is CASSLGHRGQETQYF. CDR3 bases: TGTGCCAGCAGCTTGGGTCACAGGGGCCAAGAGACCCAGTACTTC.

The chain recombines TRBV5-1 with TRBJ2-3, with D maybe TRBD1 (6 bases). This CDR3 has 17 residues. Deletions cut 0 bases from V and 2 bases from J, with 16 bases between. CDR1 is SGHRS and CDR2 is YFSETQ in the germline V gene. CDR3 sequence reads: CASSLARYRAPTDTQYF. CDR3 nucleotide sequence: TGCGCCAGCAGCTTGGCTCGTTACAGGGCCCCCACAGATACGCAGTATTTT. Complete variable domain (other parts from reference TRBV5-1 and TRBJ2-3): KAGVTQTPRYLIKTRGQQVTLSCSPISGHRSVSWYQQTPGQGLQFLFEYFSETQRNKGNFPGRFSGRQFSNSRSEMNVSTLELGDSALYLCASSLARYRAPTDTQYFGPGTRLTVL.

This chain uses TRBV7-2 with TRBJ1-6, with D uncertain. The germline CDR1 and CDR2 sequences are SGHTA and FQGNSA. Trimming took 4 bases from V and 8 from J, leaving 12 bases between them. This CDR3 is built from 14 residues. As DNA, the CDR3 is TGTGCCAGCAGCTCACAAAACCGTGATTCACCCCTCCACTTT. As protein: CASSSQNRDSPLHF.

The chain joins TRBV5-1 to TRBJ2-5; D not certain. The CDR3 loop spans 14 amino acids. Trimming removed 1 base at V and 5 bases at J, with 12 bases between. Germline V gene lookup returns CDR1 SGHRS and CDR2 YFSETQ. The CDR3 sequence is CASSLLLRRETQYF. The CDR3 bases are TGCGCCAGCAGCTTGCTTTTACGGCGCGAGACCCAGTACTTC.

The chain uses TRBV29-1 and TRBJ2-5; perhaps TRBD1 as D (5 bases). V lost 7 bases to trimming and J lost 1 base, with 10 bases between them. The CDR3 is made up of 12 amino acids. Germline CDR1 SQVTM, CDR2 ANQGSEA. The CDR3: CSARTPQETQYF. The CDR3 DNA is TGCAGCGCAAGGACACCCCAAGAGACCCAGTACTTC.

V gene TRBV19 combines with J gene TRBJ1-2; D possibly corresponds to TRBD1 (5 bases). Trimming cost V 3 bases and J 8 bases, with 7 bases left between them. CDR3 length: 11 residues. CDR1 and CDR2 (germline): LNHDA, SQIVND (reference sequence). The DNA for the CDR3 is TGTGCCAGTAGTATGGGGGTCGGCTACACCTTC. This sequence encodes CASSMGVGYTF.

The CDR3: CASTRQAKETQYF. DNA for the CDR3: TGTGCCAGCACCAGACAGGCGAAAGAGACCCAGTACTTC. The gene calls are TRBV6-6 and TRBJ2-5, with a possible D match to TRBD1 (6 bases). Germline CDR1 is MNHNY and CDR2 is SVGAGI (reference sequence). V shed 7 bases and J shed 3 bases, with 12 bases lying between them. The CDR3 extends over 13 amino acids.

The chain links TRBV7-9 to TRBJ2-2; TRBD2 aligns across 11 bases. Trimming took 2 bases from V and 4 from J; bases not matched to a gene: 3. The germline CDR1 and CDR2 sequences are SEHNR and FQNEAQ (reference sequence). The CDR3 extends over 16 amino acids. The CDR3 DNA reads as TGTGCCAGCAGCTTACGCCTAGCGGGGGGCACCGGGGAGCTGTTTTTT. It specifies CASSLRLAGGTGELFF.

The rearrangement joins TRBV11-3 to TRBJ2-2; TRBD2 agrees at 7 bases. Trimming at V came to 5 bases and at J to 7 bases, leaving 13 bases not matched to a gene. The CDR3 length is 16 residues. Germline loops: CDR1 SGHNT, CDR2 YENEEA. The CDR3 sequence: CASSPTGGLTVGELFF. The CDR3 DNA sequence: TGTGCCAGCAGCCCCACGGGGGGACTGACGGTCGGGGAGCTGTTTTTT.

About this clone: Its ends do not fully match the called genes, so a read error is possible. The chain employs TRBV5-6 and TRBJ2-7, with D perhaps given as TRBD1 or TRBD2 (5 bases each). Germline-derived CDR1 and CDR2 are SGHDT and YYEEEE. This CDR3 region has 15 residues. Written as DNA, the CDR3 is TGTGCCAGCAGATTGGGGGTAGAACTAACCTACGAGCAGTACTTC. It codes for CASRLGVELTYEQYF.

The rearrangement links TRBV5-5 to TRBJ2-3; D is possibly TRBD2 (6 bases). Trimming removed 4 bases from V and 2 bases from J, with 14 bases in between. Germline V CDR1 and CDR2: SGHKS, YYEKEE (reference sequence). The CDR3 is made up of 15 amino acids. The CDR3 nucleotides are TGTGCCAGCAGCGGCGGGATTTCAAACACAGATACGCAGTATTTT. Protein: CASSGGISNTDTQYF.

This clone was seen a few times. The CDR3 DNA is TGCGCCAGCAGCTTGGCCGGGGACAGGGTTTTTAGCTCCTACAATGAGCAGTTCTTC. Its translation: CASSLAGDRVFSSYNEQFF. The gene calls are TRBV5-1 and TRBJ2-1; 9 positions agree with TRBD1. The V segment lost 0 bases and the J segment 0 bases; nucleotides outside the gene matches: 10. Per the germline V gene, CDR1 is SGHRS and CDR2 is YFSETQ. The CDR3 is 19 residues long.

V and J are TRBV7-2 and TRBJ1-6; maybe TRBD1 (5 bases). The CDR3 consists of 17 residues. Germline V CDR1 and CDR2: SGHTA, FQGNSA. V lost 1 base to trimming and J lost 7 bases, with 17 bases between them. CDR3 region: CASSLDRDPGRNSPLHF. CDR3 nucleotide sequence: TGTGCCAGCAGCTTAGATCGGGATCCGGGACGAAATTCACCCCTCCACTTT.

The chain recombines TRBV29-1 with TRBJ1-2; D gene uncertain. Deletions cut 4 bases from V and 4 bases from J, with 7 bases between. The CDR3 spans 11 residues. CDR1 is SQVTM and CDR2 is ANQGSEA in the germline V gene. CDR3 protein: CSVVSRYGYTF. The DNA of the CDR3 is TGCAGCGTTGTTTCCCGCTATGGCTACACCTTC.

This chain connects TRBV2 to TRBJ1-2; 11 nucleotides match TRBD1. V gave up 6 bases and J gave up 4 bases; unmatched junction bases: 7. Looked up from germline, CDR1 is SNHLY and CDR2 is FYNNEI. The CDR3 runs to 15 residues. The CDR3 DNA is TGTGCCAGCAGCTTGGACAGGGGGCATGGCTATGGCTACACCTTC. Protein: CASSLDRGHGYGYTF.

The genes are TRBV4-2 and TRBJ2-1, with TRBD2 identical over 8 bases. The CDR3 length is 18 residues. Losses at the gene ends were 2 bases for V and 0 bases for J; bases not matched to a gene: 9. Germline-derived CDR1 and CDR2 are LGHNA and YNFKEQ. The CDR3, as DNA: TGTGCCAGCAGCCAACGGGCGGGAGGTGGGAGCTCCTACAATGAGCAGTTCTTC. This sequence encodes CASSQRAGGGSSYNEQFF.